This is a list of T cell receptor beta chains from one sample in a study of CD8 T cells in ankylosing spondylitis. MiXCR was run by TCRdb on the 5' RACE reads, yielding one entry per CDR3 protein. The sample contains a few hundred thousand distinct CDR3 sequences, 20% to 25% of which appear only once. The material sequenced was blood, either unsorted or a sorted T cell fraction (not recorded which). The receptor set was obtained from a male donor with ankylosing spondylitis. The conserved cysteine and the conserved F or W are not part of the CDR3 here.

J gene: TRBJ1-1; V gene: TRBV12-3/TRBV12-4; CDR3 length: 12; CDR3 protein: ASSLMEMNTEAF
J gene: TRBJ2-3; V gene: TRBV29-1; CDR3 length: 11; CDR3 protein: SVDGLLADTQY
J gene: TRBJ2-1; V gene: TRBV5-1; CDR3 length: 14; CDR3 protein: ASSFGTSLNYNEQF
J gene: TRBJ2-1; V gene: TRBV7-9; CDR3 length: 14; CDR3 protein: ASSLVGQGFFDEQF
J gene: TRBJ2-4; V gene: TRBV20-1; CDR3 length: 11; CDR3 protein: SHWGLSGNIQY
J gene: TRBJ2-2; V gene: TRBV5-1; CDR3 length: 13; CDR3 protein: ASSSGAGITGELF
J gene: TRBJ2-1; V gene: TRBV20-1; CDR3 length: 13; CDR3 protein: SARRGTSGINEQF
J gene: TRBJ2-3; V gene: TRBV14; CDR3 length: 13; CDR3 protein: ASSQSGPDTDTQY
J gene: TRBJ2-6; V gene: TRBV10-3; CDR3 length: 14; CDR3 protein: AISLTGGTGANVLT
J gene: TRBJ2-2; V gene: TRBV6-5; CDR3 length: 14; CDR3 protein: ASSFADRANTGELF
J gene: TRBJ2-3; V gene: TRBV6-5; CDR3 length: 14; CDR3 protein: ASSYSGQISGDTQY
J gene: TRBJ2-7; V gene: TRBV5-1; CDR3 length: 12; CDR3 protein: ASSLGQLAYEQY
J gene: TRBJ2-1; V gene: TRBV30; CDR3 length: 11; CDR3 protein: AWRTPGKNEQF
J gene: TRBJ1-5; V gene: TRBV7-8; CDR3 length: 12; CDR3 protein: ASSPGRINQPQH
J gene: TRBJ2-2; V gene: TRBV29-1; CDR3 length: 13; CDR3 protein: SVEVVGFNTGELF
J gene: TRBJ2-7; V gene: TRBV5-1; CDR3 length: 13; CDR3 protein: ASSFSGQGDSEQY
J gene: TRBJ2-7; V gene: TRBV6-1; CDR3 length: 13; CDR3 protein: ASSTSDRGSYEQY
J gene: TRBJ1-2; V gene: TRBV5-1; CDR3 length: 14; CDR3 protein: ASSLAANRGLGGYT
J gene: TRBJ2-1; V gene: TRBV24-1; CDR3 length: 13; CDR3 protein: ATSDTGLLYNEQF
J gene: TRBJ2-1; V gene: TRBV12-5; CDR3 length: 14; CDR3 protein: ASGLVTRDLYNEQF
J gene: TRBJ1-1; V gene: TRBV20-1; CDR3 length: 11; CDR3 protein: SASGHMNTEAF
J gene: TRBJ2-7; V gene: TRBV20-1; CDR3 length: 11; CDR3 protein: SASGGGDYEQY
J gene: TRBJ1-3; V gene: TRBV14; CDR3 length: 14; CDR3 protein: ASSSRALPSGNTIY
J gene: TRBJ1-1; V gene: TRBV5-1; CDR3 length: 13; CDR3 protein: ASSFTQGADTEAF
J gene: TRBJ2-7; V gene: TRBV20-1; CDR3 length: 12; CDR3 protein: SARDGIRSYEQY
J gene: TRBJ1-2; V gene: TRBV29-1; CDR3 length: 10; CDR3 protein: SVEGTAYGYT
J gene: TRBJ2-2; V gene: TRBV4-2; CDR3 length: 13; CDR3 protein: ASSAPAGVTGELF
J gene: TRBJ2-7; V gene: TRBV6-2/TRBV6-3; CDR3 length: 12; CDR3 protein: ASRPGQGLYEQY
J gene: TRBJ2-3; V gene: TRBV5-1; CDR3 length: 10; CDR3 protein: ASSLARDTQY
J gene: TRBJ2-5; V gene: TRBV3-1; CDR3 length: 13; CDR3 protein: ASSQDQRVTETQY
J gene: TRBJ1-4; V gene: TRBV11-2; CDR3 length: 14; CDR3 protein: ASSYDWTGTNEKLF
J gene: TRBJ2-1; V gene: TRBV3-1; CDR3 length: 13; CDR3 protein: ASCLQGRLYNEQF
J gene: TRBJ2-1; V gene: TRBV20-1; CDR3 length: 14; CDR3 protein: SADPTSGRASNEQF
J gene: TRBJ2-1; V gene: TRBV9; CDR3 length: 13; CDR3 protein: ASSVAGPSYNEQF